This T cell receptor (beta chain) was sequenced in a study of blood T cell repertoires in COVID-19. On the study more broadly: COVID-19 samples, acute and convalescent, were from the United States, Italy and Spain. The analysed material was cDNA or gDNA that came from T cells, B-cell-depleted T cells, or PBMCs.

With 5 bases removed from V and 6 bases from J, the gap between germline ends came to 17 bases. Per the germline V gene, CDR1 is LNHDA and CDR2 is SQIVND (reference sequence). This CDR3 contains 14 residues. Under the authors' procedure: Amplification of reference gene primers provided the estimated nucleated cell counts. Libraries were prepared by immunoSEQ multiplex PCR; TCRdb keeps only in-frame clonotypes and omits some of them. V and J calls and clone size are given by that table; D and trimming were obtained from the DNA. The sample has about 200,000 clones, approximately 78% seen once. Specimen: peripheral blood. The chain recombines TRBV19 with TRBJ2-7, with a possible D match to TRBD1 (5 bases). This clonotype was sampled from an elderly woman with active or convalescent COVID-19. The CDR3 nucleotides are TGTGCCAGTAGTTCCGTGGCAGGGTCGGCCGAGCAGTACTTC. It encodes CASSSVAGSAEQYF.